The next 31 T cell receptor beta chains were all read from a single sample in a study of T cells in Graves' hyperthyroidism and ophthalmopathy. RNA transcripts yielded amplified TCR beta CDR3 regions. When the TCR CDR3 underwent first-round RT-PCR, the HTBI primer set was used. TCRdb ran MiXCR on the multiplex PCR reads and lists one entry per CDR3 protein. The sample records 600,000 to 750,000 distinct CDR3 sequences, 17% being singletons. Sequences were obtained from blood. The receptors shown here come from a man in his fifties with Graves' hyperthyroidism.

The chain recombines TRBV18 with TRBJ1-5, with D unresolved. Per the germline V gene, CDR1 is KGHSH and CDR2 is LQKENI. The CDR3 is made up of 15 amino acids. The V end was cut by 5 bases, the J end by 0 bases, with 11 bases between. Here the CDR3 reads CASSAGRISNQPQHF. The CDR3 nucleotides read TGTGCCAGCTCAGCAGGACGGATTAGCAATCAGCCCCAGCATTTT.

In its sample, this clonotype was seen a few times. V gene TRBV6-1 combines with J gene TRBJ2-1; 9 bases align to TRBD1. CDR1 MNHNS and CDR2 SASEGT come from the germline V gene. V shed 6 bases, J shed 2 bases, and the junction held 5 bases outside the gene matches. The CDR3 length is 15 residues. As DNA, the CDR3 is TGTGCCAGCAGCGAGAGACAGGGGGCCTACAATGAGCAGTTCTTC. Its protein is CASSERQGAYNEQFF.

The genes are TRBV5-1 and TRBJ2-3; possibly TRBD2 for D (5 bases). This CDR3 comprises 14 residues. V was cut by 4 bases and J by 5 bases, with 14 bases left in between. Germline CDR1 and CDR2: SGHRS and YFSETQ. CDR3 region: CASSPSLAQDTQYF. CDR3 nucleotide sequence: TGCGCCAGCAGCCCCAGCCTAGCACAAGATACGCAGTATTTT.

This clonotype was observed at least ten times. The V gene is TRBV12-3 or TRBV12-4, the J gene TRBJ2-2, with D perhaps matching TRBD1 (6 bases). The CDR3 length is 15 residues. Trimming cost V 6 bases and J 0 bases, with 11 bases left between them. The CDR3 bases are TGTGCCAGCAGCTTGGACAGTTCGAACACCGGGGAGCTGTTTTTT. Amino acids: CASSLDSSNTGELFF.

This clonotype was counted ten times or more. The V and J genes are TRBV27 and TRBJ2-7; D possibly corresponds to TRBD2 (6 bases). V shed 4 bases and J shed 2 bases, with 21 bases lying between them. CDR3 length: 17 amino acids. The germline V gene encodes CDR1 MNHEY and CDR2 SMNVEV (reference sequence). The CDR3 sequence: CASSSPPAASVAYEQYF. CDR3 DNA: TGTGCCAGCAGTTCCCCCCCCGCGGCTAGCGTCGCCTACGAGCAGTACTTC.

Worth noting for this clonotype: The junction departs from the called germline gene at one end, perhaps through a read error. V and J are TRBV4-1 and TRBJ1-5, with D unclear. From germline, CDR1 is MGHRA and CDR2 YSYEKL. The CDR3 runs 13 residues. The CDR3 sequence: CASSQVPHQSQHF. The CDR3 coding sequence is TGCGCCAGCAGCCAAGTCCCCCATCAGTCCCAGCATTTT.

This clonotype turned up a few times. V gene TRBV6-1 combines with J gene TRBJ2-7, with 8 bases matching TRBD2. Unmatched junction bases numbered 7, after V lost 6 bases and J lost 3 bases. Germline V gene sequence: CDR1 MNHNS, CDR2 SASEGT. The CDR3 consists of 14 residues. The CDR3 here is CASRSGGGGYEQYF. In DNA, the CDR3 is TGTGCCAGCAGGTCGGGAGGGGGAGGCTACGAGCAGTACTTC.

This clonotype was detected ten times or more. The CDR3 sequence: CASSLGGGRPYEQYF. DNA of the CDR3: TGTGCCAGCAGCTTGGGAGGGGGGCGCCCCTACGAGCAGTACTTC. V usage is TRBV7-3 and J usage is TRBJ2-7; tentative D call: TRBD2 (7 bases). Per germline, CDR1 SGHTA and CDR2 FQGTGA. The CDR3 covers 15 residues. The ends were cut back, 3 bases at V and 2 bases at J, with 14 bases in the middle. The full variable domain, in which reference TRBV7-3 and TRBJ2-7 provide the parts outside the CDR3, is GAGVSQTPSNKVTEKGKYVELRCDPISGHTALYWYRQSLGQGPEFLIYFQGTGAADDSGLPNDRFFAVRPEGSVSTLKIQRTERGDSAVYLCASSLGGGRPYEQYFGPGTRLTVT.

This clonotype was found a few times. The chain employs TRBV20-1 and TRBJ2-7, with D possibly being TRBD1 (5 bases). The CDR3 is made up of 14 amino acids. The V gene's germline CDR1 is DFQATT and CDR2 SNEGSKA (reference sequence). V dropped 7 bases and J dropped 5 bases, with 21 bases sitting between them. The CDR3: CSGLGPNARNEQYF. DNA for the CDR3: TGCAGTGGGCTGGGGCCCAACGCCAGGAACGAGCAGTACTTC.

This clonotype has a count of ten or more. The chain uses TRBV18 and TRBJ1-1; D is uncertain. The CDR3 covers 14 residues. The germline gives CDR1 KGHSH, CDR2 LQKENI. The ends were cut back, 6 bases at V and 7 bases at J, with 18 bases in the middle. CDR3 sequence reads: CASSPPPDGREAFF. In nucleotides, the CDR3 is TGTGCCAGCTCCCCTCCACCGGACGGACGTGAAGCTTTCTTT.

The chain couples TRBV27 to TRBJ1-2; D ambiguous. V shed 4 bases and J shed 2 bases, with 11 bases lying between them. The CDR3 is 14 residues long. Germline values: CDR1 MNHEY, CDR2 SMNVEV (reference sequence). CDR3 DNA: TGTGCCAGCAGTTCACCCCGTTTGAACTATGGCTACACCTTC. Amino acids: CASSSPRLNYGYTF.

The V call is TRBV20-1, the J call TRBJ2-1, with D possibly matching TRBD2 (5 bases). The CDR3 runs 13 residues. Deletions cut 0 bases from V and 10 bases from J, with 13 bases between. CDR1 DFQATT and CDR2 SNEGSKA come from the germline V gene (reference sequence). CDR3 loop: CSARDMTIGEQFF. For the CDR3, the DNA is TGCAGTGCTAGAGATATGACTATTGGAGAGCAGTTCTTC.

This clonotype occurred a few times. The chain combines TRBV24-1 with TRBJ2-7; 10 bases are shared with TRBD1. V gave up 2 bases and J gave up 5 bases; unmatched junction bases: 5. This CDR3 has 15 amino acids. In germline, CDR1 is KGHDR, CDR2 SFDVKD. The CDR3 spells CATSDSGQGVHEQYF. CDR3 DNA sequence: TGTGCCACCAGTGATTCCGGACAGGGGGTGCACGAGCAGTACTTC.

With respect to this clonotype: Since a much larger clone is just one base distant, this may be a read error. The chain combines TRBV30 with TRBJ1-4; 9 bases are a match to TRBD1. Trimming removed 2 bases from V and 6 bases from J; junction bases left unmatched: 13. The CDR3 totals 17 residues. Germline CDR1 reads GTSNPN; CDR2 reads SVGIG (reference sequence). The CDR3 nucleotides read TGTGCCTGGAGTCTAAGGGACAGGGTTTTCGTCCATGAAAAACTGTTTTTT. Residues: CAWSLRDRVFVHEKLFF.

V and J are TRBV10-3 and TRBJ2-7, with D hard to call. Germline V gene lookup returns CDR1 ENHRY and CDR2 SYGVKD. The CDR3 consists of 10 residues. CDR3 in DNA: TGTACTAATACTGCCTACGAGCAGTACTTC. This sequence encodes CTNTAYEQYF.

The chain employs TRBV19 and TRBJ2-7; 8 bases agree with TRBD1. Germline trimming cut 1 base from V and 0 bases from J; bases unmatched to any gene: 2. CDR3 length equals 15 residues. Germline V gives CDR1 LNHDA, CDR2 SQIVND (reference sequence). CDR3 residues: CASSIGGQVSYEQYF. The CDR3 bases are TGTGCCAGTAGTATAGGGGGACAGGTCTCCTACGAGCAGTACTTC.

This clonotype came up many times. The CDR3 reads CASSLDVASYEQYF. The DNA of the CDR3 is TGTGCCAGCAGCTTAGACGTTGCCTCCTACGAGCAGTACTTC. This chain uses TRBV7-9 with TRBJ2-7, with no clear D. The CDR3 runs to 14 residues. With 1 base removed from V and 0 bases from J, the gap between germline ends came to 7 bases. CDR1 is SEHNR, CDR2 FQNEAQ, per germline (reference sequence).

This chain joins TRBV4-3 and TRBJ1-1; TRBD1 might be the D (5 bases). V was pared by 4 bases and J by 5 bases, with 17 bases between. This CDR3 has 15 residues. Germline CDR1 LGHNA, CDR2 YSLEER. The CDR3 region is CASSLGAGSGTEAFF. CDR3 DNA: TGCGCCAGCAGCCTGGGAGCAGGGTCTGGGACTGAAGCTTTCTTT.

The CDR3 sequence: CASSSAGETRNEQFF. CDR3 DNA: TGTGCCAGCAGCTCCGCAGGGGAGACTAGGAATGAGCAGTTCTTC. V usage is TRBV7-9 and J usage is TRBJ2-1, with D perhaps TRBD1 or TRBD2 (6 bases each). V lost 4 bases and J 7 bases, leaving 17 bases between the germline ends. Germline assignment: CDR1 SEHNR and CDR2 FQNEAQ (reference sequence). This CDR3 is built from 15 residues.

In its sample, this clonotype was seen a few times. The chain employs TRBV28 and TRBJ2-3; 9 nucleotides match TRBD1. The CDR3 has 14 amino acids. The V segment lost 9 bases and the J segment 5 bases; nucleotides outside the gene matches: 9. CDR1 and CDR2 (germline): MDHEN, SYDVKM. CDR3: CASDRDRVRDTQYF. The CDR3 DNA is TGTGCCAGTGACCGGGACAGGGTACGAGATACGCAGTATTTT.

Ten or more counts support this clonotype. This chain joins TRBV5-1 and TRBJ1-6; D uncertain. This CDR3 region has 14 residues. V lost 2 bases and J lost 10, with 13 bases in between. Germline V gene lookup returns CDR1 SGHRS and CDR2 YFSETQ. CDR3 region: CASSLGLEKSPLHF. As DNA, the CDR3 is TGCGCCAGCAGCTTAGGATTAGAGAAATCACCCCTCCACTTT.

This clonotype has a handful of counts. This chain connects TRBV9 to TRBJ2-7; a weak D match, TRBD1 (6 bases). V lost 4 bases, J lost 2 bases, and 10 bases lay in between. The germline CDR1 and CDR2 sequences are SGDLS and YYNGEE. This CDR3 has 13 residues. As DNA, the CDR3 is TGTGCCAGCAGCCGGGACACCGCCTACGAGCAGTACTTC. Its translation: CASSRDTAYEQYF.

This clonotype was picked up many times. The chain links TRBV28 to TRBJ2-7, with D possibly matching TRBD2 (6 bases). CDR3 size: 14 residues. V lost 6 bases to trimming and J lost 3 bases, with 15 bases between them. Per the germline V gene, CDR1 is MDHEN and CDR2 is SYDVKM. The CDR3 coding sequence is TGTGCCAGCAGGGCGGGACGGACCCTCTACGAGCAGTACTTC. This encodes CASRAGRTLYEQYF. The full variable domain, completed using reference TRBV28 and TRBJ2-7, is DVKVTQSSRYLVKRTGEKVFLECVQDMDHENMFWYRQDPGLGLRLIYFSYDVKMKEKGDIPEGYSVSREKKERFSLILESASTNQTSMYLCASRAGRTLYEQYFGPGTRLTVT.

This clonotype was counted at least ten times. This chain joins TRBV28 and TRBJ2-7; the D call may be TRBD1 or TRBD2 (5 bases each). CDR1 and CDR2 (germline): MDHEN, SYDVKM. V was pared by 1 base and J by 7 bases, with 8 bases between. The CDR3 sequence is 12 residues long. DNA of the CDR3: TGTGCCAGCAGTTTATCCTGGGGGGAGCAGTACTTC. Translating gives CASSLSWGEQYF.

This clonotype occurred many times. The chain recombines TRBV30 with TRBJ2-2; D gene uncertain. This CDR3 comprises 12 residues. The germline V and J ends were trimmed by 0 bases and 8 bases, with 7 bases remaining between them. Germline assignment: CDR1 GTSNPN and CDR2 SVGIG (reference sequence). This CDR3 is CAWSVPGGELFF. CDR3 nucleotide sequence: TGTGCCTGGAGTGTACCTGGAGGGGAGCTGTTTTTT.

This clonotype has a count of ten or more. The V and J genes are TRBV30 and TRBJ2-7; D call uncertain. Germline CDR1 GTSNPN, CDR2 SVGIG (reference sequence). V was clipped by 3 bases and J by 1 base, with 4 bases between them. The CDR3 is made up of 11 amino acids. The CDR3 DNA is TGTGCCTGGAGGAGGTCCTACGAGCAGTACTTC. It codes for CAWRRSYEQYF.

This rearrangement joins TRBV3-1 to TRBJ1-5; D is unclear. The CDR3 has 13 residues. Between the trimmed V and J ends, which lost 0 bases and 5 bases, there was a span of 5 bases. Germline V gene data show CDR1 as LGHDT and CDR2 as YNNKEL (reference sequence). DNA of the CDR3: TGTGCCAGCAGCCAAGACGAAGATCAGCCCCAGCATTTT. Residues: CASSQDEDQPQHF. The full variable domain, in which reference TRBV3-1 and TRBJ1-5 provide the parts outside the CDR3, is DTAVSQTPKYLVTQMGNDKSIKCEQNLGHDTMYWYKQDSKKFLKIMFSYNNKELIINETVPNRFSPKSPDKAHLNLHINSLELGDSAVYFCASSQDEDQPQHFGDGTRLSIL.

This chain links TRBV4-1 with TRBJ2-5, with 11 bases aligning to TRBD2. In germline, CDR1 is MGHRA, CDR2 YSYEKL. The CDR3 has 15 amino acids. Germline trimming cut 4 bases from V and 2 bases from J; bases unmatched to any gene: 3. The DNA for the CDR3 is TGCGCCAGCAGCCGACGGACTAGCGGGCAAGAGACCCAGTACTTC. It encodes CASSRRTSGQETQYF.

The chain uses TRBV5-1 and TRBJ2-2, with 15 bases lining up with TRBD2. V gave up 5 bases and J gave up 5 bases; unmatched junction bases: 4. The germline V gene encodes CDR1 SGHRS and CDR2 YFSETQ. The CDR3 has 16 amino acids. CDR3 in DNA: TGCGCCAGCAGAGCCGGGACTAGCGGGAGGACCGGGGAGCTGTTTTTT. It codes for CASRAGTSGRTGELFF. Full variable domain (remainder filled in from reference TRBV5-1 and TRBJ2-2): KAGVTQTPRYLIKTRGQQVTLSCSPISGHRSVSWYQQTPGQGLQFLFEYFSETQRNKGNFPGRFSGRQFSNSRSEMNVSTLELGDSALYLCASRAGTSGRTGELFFGEGSRLTVL.

Only a few counts were recorded for this clonotype. V is TRBV19 and J is TRBJ2-1; the match to TRBD2 covers 13 bases. The CDR3 is 15 residues long. After removal of 7 bases from V and 8 bases from J, the junction contained 8 bases not matched to a gene. CDR1 is LNHDA, CDR2 SQIVND, per germline (reference sequence). The CDR3 DNA reads TGTGCCAGTACCACCGGACTAGCGGGAGTTGATGAGCAGTTCTTC. Its translation is CASTTGLAGVDEQFF. The full variable domain, completed using reference TRBV19 and TRBJ2-1, is DGGITQSPKYLFRKEGQNVTLSCEQNLNHDAMYWYRQDPGQGLRLIYYSQIVNDFQKGDIAEGYSVSREKKESFPLTVTSAQKNPTAFYLCASTTGLAGVDEQFFGPGTRLTVL.

This clonotype has at least ten counts. The chain is built from TRBV28 and TRBJ1-1; D uncertain. The CDR3 sequence is 14 residues long. Germline assignment: CDR1 MDHEN and CDR2 SYDVKM. The V gene lost 3 bases and the J gene lost 2 bases, with 10 bases spanning the gap. CDR3 residues: CASSLDLPNTEAFF. DNA of the CDR3: TGTGCCAGCAGTTTGGACTTACCTAACACTGAAGCTTTCTTT.